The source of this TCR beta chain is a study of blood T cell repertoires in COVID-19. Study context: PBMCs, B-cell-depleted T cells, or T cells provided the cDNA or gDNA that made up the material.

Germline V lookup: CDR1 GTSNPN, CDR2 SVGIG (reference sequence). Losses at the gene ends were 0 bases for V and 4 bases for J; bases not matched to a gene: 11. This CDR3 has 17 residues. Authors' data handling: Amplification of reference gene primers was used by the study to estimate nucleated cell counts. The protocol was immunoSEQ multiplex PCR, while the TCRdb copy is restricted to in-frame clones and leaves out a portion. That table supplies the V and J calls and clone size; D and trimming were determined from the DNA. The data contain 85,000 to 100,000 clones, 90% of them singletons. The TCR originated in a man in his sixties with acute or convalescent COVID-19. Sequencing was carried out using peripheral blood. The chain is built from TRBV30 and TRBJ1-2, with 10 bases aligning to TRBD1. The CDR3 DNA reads TGTGCCTGGAGTGTAAAGACAGGGGGCGCCCGAGGCTATGGCTACACCTTC. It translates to CAWSVKTGGARGYGYTF. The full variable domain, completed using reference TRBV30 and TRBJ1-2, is SQTIHQWPATLVQPVGSPLSLECTVEGTSNPNLYWYRQAAGRGLQLLFYSVGIGQISSEVPQNLSASRPQDRQFILSSKKLLLSDSGFYLCAWSVKTGGARGYGYTFGSGTRLTVV.